This TCR beta chain was retrieved from a study of CXCR3-negative and CXCR3-positive naive CD8 T cells. The study, taken as a whole, reports: Diversity ran similarly high across both naive subsets but far lower in memory CD8+ cells. PBMCs showed partially decreased CXCR3 expression after cryopreservation, and most assays used fresh PBMCs. Surface CD5 was comparable between naive subsets; TCR strength was inferred from TRB CDR3 properties. TRBV-TRBJ usage was alike in naive CXCR3-negative and CXCR3-positive cells but differed in memory cells.

Libraries were UMI-labeled 5' RACE TRB cDNA. Reprocessing the 5' RACE reads, TCRdb reports a single entry for every CDR3 protein and omits DNA. Recorded for this sample: approximately 10,000 distinct CDR3 sequences. In terms of frequency, this clonotype is medium-sized. The target antigen is unknown. Germline V gene data show CDR1 as SNHLY and CDR2 as FYNNEI. The CDR3 is 13 amino acids. The specimen sequenced was naive CXCR3- CD8+ T cells from blood. As for subset: CD45RO-CCR7+CD27+CD95- naive CD8+ T cells lacking CXCR3 (TNR3-). The TCR comes from a human donor in good health. Some clones in this sample may be carry-over from other donors' samples. The chain recombines TRBV2 with TRBJ2-2. The chain's CDR3 is CASSGEPARELFF. Drawing the rest from reference TRBV2 and TRBJ2-2, the complete variable domain is EPEVTQTPSHQVTQMGQEVILRCVPISNHLYFYWYRQILGQKVEFLVSFYNNEISEKSEIFDDQFSVERPDGSNFTLKIRSTKLEDSAMYFCASSGEPARELFFGEGSRLTVL.